What follows are 24 T cell receptor beta chains derived from one specimen sequenced in a study of vaccination effects on CD4 cells after COVID-19. Pools of viral peptides were used by the ViraFEST assay to expand antigen-specific CD4+ T cells ahead of sequencing. With about 9 days of culture completed, CD4+ T cells were isolated. None of the vaccinated had previously contracted SARS-CoV-2, and their nucleocapsid antibodies tested negative. Their cognate antigens are unknown. Profiling relied on immunoSEQ multiplex PCR, and the TCRdb table lists in-frame clones only, not all of them. Counted here are about 24,000 clones, approximately 83% occurring once; the ten biggest clones make up 10% to 13%. The source was CD4+ T cells from PBMCs cultured with HCoV-NL63 spike peptides, collected before COVID-19 vaccination. All receptors derive from a human donor who received a COVID-19 vaccine.

This chain uses TRBV12-3 or TRBV12-4 with TRBJ2-7, with unresolved D. The ends were cut back, 8 bases at V and 5 bases at J, with 7 bases in the middle. The CDR3 is 10 residues long. CDR3: CASPSHEQYF. CDR3 nucleotides: TGTGCCAGCCCGTCCCACGAGCAGTACTTC.

The CDR3 nucleotides are TGTGCCAGCAGTGTAGCGGGAGGTTACGAGCAGTACTTC. Amino acids: CASSVAGGYEQYF. The rearrangement links TRBV25-1 to TRBJ2-7; 10 bases map to TRBD2. This CDR3 is 13 amino acids long. After removal of 4 bases from V and 4 bases from J, the junction contained 1 base not matched to a gene. CDR1 and CDR2 (germline): MGHDK, SYGVNS.

The chain uses TRBV5-6 and TRBJ2-3, with 13 bases identical to TRBD2. With V trimmed by 5 bases and J by 5 bases, 8 bases remained unmatched. Germline V gene sequence: CDR1 SGHDT, CDR2 YYEEEE. The CDR3 extends over 16 amino acids. The CDR3 sequence: CASSFTSGGAGDTQYF. CDR3 coding DNA: TGTGCCAGCAGTTTTACTAGCGGGGGGGCGGGAGATACGCAGTATTTT.

This clone counts as medium-sized (0.01 to 0.1%). The chain links TRBV27 to TRBJ2-7, with TRBD1 matching 10 bases. The length of the CDR3 is 17 residues. Germline CDR1 and CDR2: MNHEY and SMNVEV (reference sequence). Trimming took 6 bases from V and 3 from J; bases not matched to a gene: 14. The CDR3 DNA reads TGTGCCAGCAGCCAAAAGGGGACAGGGGTTCGGGACTACGAGCAGTACTTC. It specifies CASSQKGTGVRDYEQYF.

The chain is built from TRBV24-1 and TRBJ1-2, with a weak D call TRBD1 (6 bases). From germline, CDR1 is KGHDR and CDR2 SFDVKD. V was pared by 2 bases and J by 3 bases, with 15 bases between. This CDR3 is built from 16 residues. CDR3 sequence: CATSDWEHRADYGYTF. The CDR3 coding sequence is TGTGCCACCAGTGATTGGGAGCACAGGGCTGACTATGGCTACACCTTC.

The V and J genes are TRBV7-7 and TRBJ2-1; 7 nucleotides agree with TRBD2. CDR3 length equals 19 residues. In germline, CDR1 is SSHAT, CDR2 FNYEAQ (reference sequence). After removal of 4 bases from V and 2 bases from J, the junction contained 17 bases not matched to a gene. The CDR3 region has the DNA TGTGCCAGCAGCTATCGTTCGGGGGGAGCACCTTCCCCCTACAATGAGCAGTTCTTC. As protein: CASSYRSGGAPSPYNEQFF. Full variable domain (rest looked up from reference TRBV7-7 and TRBJ2-1): GAGVSQSPRYKVTKRGQDVTLRCDPISSHATLYWYQQALGQGPEFLTYFNYEAQPDKSGLPSDRFSAERPEGSISTLTIQRTEQRDSAMYRCASSYRSGGAPSPYNEQFFGPGTRLTVL.

This chain connects TRBV6-4 to TRBJ2-1; D ambiguous. The germline V gene encodes CDR1 MRHNA and CDR2 SNTAGT. The V end was cut by 6 bases, the J end by 5 bases, with 17 bases between. CDR3 length: 15 amino acids. The CDR3 is CASSPEWADNNEQFF. For the CDR3, the DNA is TGTGCCAGCAGCCCAGAATGGGCCGATAACAATGAGCAGTTCTTC.

The rearrangement links TRBV5-5 to TRBJ1-1, with 11 bases that match TRBD1. Germline-derived CDR1 and CDR2 are SGHKS and YYEKEE (reference sequence). The CDR3 contains 14 residues. The junction had 5 bases not matched to a gene; V was cut back by 3 bases and J by 7 bases. Written as DNA, the CDR3 is TGTGCCAGCAGCTGGGGGACAGGGGGGCTTGAAGCTTTCTTT. The encoded protein is CASSWGTGGLEAFF.

The V call is TRBV5-4, the J call TRBJ1-2, with D uncertain. This CDR3 spans 13 amino acids. V lost 2 bases to trimming and J lost 1 base, with 6 bases between them. Germline V gives CDR1 SGHNT, CDR2 YYREEE (reference sequence). The CDR3 nucleotides read TGTGCCAGCAGCTTCGACGGTAACTATGGCTACACCTTC. Amino acid sequence: CASSFDGNYGYTF.

This clone turned up a few times. The J gene is TRBJ2-3, the V gene TRBV27, with D hard to call. CDR3 length: 12 residues. The germline CDR1 and CDR2 sequences are MNHEY and SMNVEV (reference sequence). The V end was cut by 5 bases, the J end by 0 bases, with 3 bases between. The CDR3 DNA reads TGTGCCAGCAGTCAAAGCACAGATACGCAGTATTTT. Protein product: CASSQSTDTQYF.

The chain carries TRBV21-1 and TRBJ1-4; the table's TRBD1 call for D was not verified on the DNA. TRBV21-1 is a recognized pseudogene. This CDR3 has 16 residues. CDR3 sequence reads: CASSKVRISTNEKLFF. CDR3 DNA sequence: TGTGCCAGCAGCAAGGTCAGGATTTCAACTAATGAAAAACTGTTTTTT.

This clone appeared once. The chain employs TRBV9 and TRBJ1-2, with TRBD1 identical over 11 bases. After removal of 4 bases from V and 5 bases from J, the junction contained 10 bases not matched to a gene. The CDR3 sequence is 16 residues long. From germline, CDR1 is SGDLS and CDR2 YYNGEE. The chain's CDR3 is CASSQGGTGGKYGYTF. Here the CDR3 DNA reads TGTGCCAGCAGCCAGGGGGGGACAGGGGGAAAGTATGGCTACACCTTC. Full variable domain (rest looked up from reference TRBV9 and TRBJ1-2): DSGVTQTPKHLITATGQRVTLRCSPRSGDLSVYWYQQSLDQGLQFLIQYYNGEERAKGNILERFSAQQFPDLHSELNLSSLELGDSALYFCASSQGGTGGKYGYTFGSGTRLTVV.

The CDR3 region is CASSPQGGPEQYF. The CDR3 DNA is TGTGCCAGCTCACCTCAAGGGGGCCCCGAGCAGTACTTC. V is TRBV18 and J is TRBJ2-7, with 7 bases fitting TRBD1. Germline lookup yields CDR1 KGHSH and CDR2 LQKENI. The CDR3 has 13 residues. The J segment lost 6 bases and the V segment lost 3 bases, leaving 5 bases of the junction unmatched.

This clone was seen only a few times. The J gene is TRBJ1-2, the V gene TRBV24-1; D gene unclear. Trimming took off 12 bases at V and 1 base at J, with 17 bases between the two ends. The CDR3 loop spans 14 amino acids. In germline, CDR1 is KGHDR, CDR2 SFDVKD. The CDR3 region is CAAEAETNNYGYTF. The CDR3 region has the DNA TGTGCCGCAGAGGCAGAAACAAATAACTATGGCTACACCTTC.

Comments on this clone: At one end the junction does not follow the germline gene, possibly because of a read error. V usage is TRBV5-1 and J usage is TRBJ1-2, with D possibly being TRBD1 (6 bases). Germline assignment: CDR1 SGHRS and CDR2 YFSETQ. CDR3 length equals 14 residues. The CDR3 nucleotides are TGCGCCAGCAGCTTGGTACAGGGTAACGATGGCTACACCTTC. This codes for CASSLVQGNDGYTF.

The chain recombines TRBV5-1 with TRBJ2-3; TRBD2 matches 11 bases. The J segment lost 3 bases and the V segment lost 3 bases, leaving 9 bases of the junction unmatched. Per germline, CDR1 SGHRS and CDR2 YFSETQ. The CDR3 totals 17 residues. CDR3 DNA: TGCGCCAGCAGCTGGACCGTAGCGGGGGGGGGAACAGATACGCAGTATTTT. It is translated as CASSWTVAGGGTDTQYF. The whole variable domain, filled in from reference TRBV5-1 and TRBJ2-3, reads KAGVTQTPRYLIKTRGQQVTLSCSPISGHRSVSWYQQTPGQGLQFLFEYFSETQRNKGNFPGRFSGRQFSNSRSEMNVSTLELGDSALYLCASSWTVAGGGTDTQYFGPGTRLTVL.

The V gene is TRBV15, the J gene TRBJ2-1; D remains unclear. The CDR3 has 18 amino acids. Per germline, CDR1 LNHNV and CDR2 YYDKDF (reference sequence). With 0 bases removed from V and 0 bases from J, the gap between germline ends came to 15 bases. This CDR3 reads CATSRDSLLGFSYNEQFF. The CDR3 nucleotides are TGTGCCACCAGCAGAGACTCCCTTCTAGGCTTCTCCTACAATGAGCAGTTCTTC.

The chain is built from TRBV6-5 and TRBJ1-2, with a weak D call TRBD1 (5 bases). Deletions cut 7 bases from V and 8 bases from J, with 20 bases between. This CDR3 spans 14 amino acids. CDR1 and CDR2 (germline): MNHEY, SVGAGI. The CDR3 DNA reads TGTGCCAGCACGCCGCGACAGACTGTTAGGGGCTACACCTTC. Amino acid sequence: CASTPRQTVRGYTF.

This clone was counted between two and nine times. This CDR3 is CASSHVGLAGGLVVNEQFF. The CDR3 DNA reads as TGCGCCAGCAGCCATGTAGGACTAGCGGGGGGGCTTGTGGTCAATGAGCAGTTCTTC. V usage is TRBV4-1 and J usage is TRBJ2-1; 15 bases map to TRBD2. The ends lost 3 bases at V and 6 bases at J; junction bases unmatched: 12. From germline, CDR1 is MGHRA and CDR2 YSYEKL. The CDR3 sequence is 19 residues long.

The V gene is TRBV30, the J gene TRBJ1-2; a possible D gene is TRBD1 (5 bases). The V end lost 0 bases, the J end lost 4 bases, and 9 bases lay between the germline ends. Germline CDR1 GTSNPN, CDR2 SVGIG (reference sequence). The CDR3 length is 13 residues. The CDR3 is CAWSVSTVYGYTF. For the CDR3, the DNA is TGTGCCTGGAGTGTTTCGACAGTCTATGGCTACACCTTC.

The rearrangement uses TRBV3-1 (or the pseudogene TRBV3-2) and TRBJ2-3; D is unresolved. The ends were cut back, 1 base at V and 0 bases at J, with 8 bases in the middle. CDR1 LGHDT and CDR2 YNNKEL come from the germline V gene (reference sequence). The CDR3 runs 15 residues. DNA for the CDR3: TGTGCCAGCAGCCAAGGTACAGCGAGCACAGATACGCAGTATTTT. Protein: CASSQGTASTDTQYF.

This clone was counted only a few times. The chain has TRBV7-9 and TRBJ1-6; 7 bases are shared with TRBD1. V was pared by 5 bases and J by 6 bases, with 7 bases of the junction left unmatched. CDR3 length: 15 residues. Germline lookup yields CDR1 SEHNR and CDR2 FQNEAQ (reference sequence). The CDR3 region is CASSPPGQLNSPLHF. CDR3 coding DNA: TGTGCCAGCAGCCCACCGGGACAGCTTAATTCACCCCTCCACTTT. Full variable domain (remainder filled in from reference TRBV7-9 and TRBJ1-6): DTGVSQNPRHKITKRGQNVTFRCDPISEHNRLYWYRQTLGQGPEFLTYFQNEAQLEKSRLLSDRFSAERPKGSFSTLEIQRTEQGDSAMYLCASSPPGQLNSPLHFGNGTRLTVT.

This clone was seen a few times. The CDR3 sequence: CATSDLTGNQPQHF. CDR3 sequence (DNA): TGTGCCACCAGTGATTTAACAGGGAATCAGCCCCAGCATTTT. The V call is TRBV24-1, the J call TRBJ1-5; a weak D match, TRBD1 (6 bases). Per germline, CDR1 KGHDR and CDR2 SFDVKD. The V and J ends lost 1 base and 4 bases respectively, with 7 bases between them. The CDR3 sequence is 14 residues long.

The gene calls are TRBV10-3 and TRBJ2-7, with TRBD1 identical over 12 bases. The V segment lost 0 bases and the J segment 5 bases; nucleotides outside the gene matches: 8. This CDR3 comprises 17 residues. Germline lookup yields CDR1 ENHRY and CDR2 SYGVKD. The CDR3 DNA reads as TGTGCCATCAGTGAGTCTGCTTCGGGGACAGGGGGCCACGAGCAGTACTTC. It yields the protein CAISESASGTGGHEQYF.